This TCR beta chain originates from a study of human CD8 memory T cell subsets. Investigators built TCR beta libraries using UMI-labeled 5' RACE. Authors' analysis steps: Each TCR beta library had about 2,700 to 18,000 functional CDR3 beta clonotypes. TCRdb analysed the 5' RACE reads with MiXCR anew, one entry per CDR3 protein. TCRdb assigned the V and J calls; the authors' analysis was not used. The sample holds under 10,000 distinct CDR3 sequences, 3% to 5% seen once. RNA was isolated from duplicate vials, each containing around 150,000 sorted CD8+ T cells, for every subset. The CDR3 is 15 amino acids. V was clipped by 5 bases and J by 3 bases; unmatched bases: 8. Germline CDR1 is MNHNY and CDR2 is SVGAGI (reference sequence). This clonotype was recorded many times. Its antigen is currently unknown. General observations from the study: Similarly high diversity marked stem-like memory and precursor exhausted T cells, unlike effector memory cells. Estimates that used Chao1 suggested higher diversity in stem-like memory T cells than in precursor exhausted T cells.

Material for sequencing was CD8+ T cells from PBMCs. The chain recombines TRBV6-6 with TRBJ2-3; TRBD1 aligns across 7 bases. This TCR was recovered from a human donor in good health. The CDR3 protein is CASSDTGVGTDTQYF. CDR3 bases: TGTGCCAGCAGTGATACAGGGGTCGGTACAGATACGCAGTATTTT.